This TCR beta chain was profiled in a study of CD8 T cells in ankylosing spondylitis. Study conclusions and caveats: A motif in TCR beta, a set of about eight highly homologous variants, appeared characteristic of ankylosing spondylitis blood. Significantly higher representation of disease-linked clones was reported for matched ankylosing spondylitis synovial fluid. Some motif variants were previously reported in reactive arthritis synovial fluid and blood.

TCR beta libraries were made by quantitative 5'-RACE with molecular barcodes. TCRdb re-called the 5' RACE reads with MiXCR, one entry per CDR3 protein. The data show about 500,000 distinct CDR3 sequences, roughly 5% seen once. This clonotype has just a few counts. No antigen is known for it. Germline V gene sequence: CDR1 LGHDT, CDR2 YNNKEL (reference sequence). The CDR3 is 14 amino acids. Trimming stripped 1 base from V and 3 bases from J, with 9 bases between. The sequencing sample was made of blood, either unsorted or a sorted T cell fraction (not recorded which). This chain links TRBV3-1 with TRBJ1-1; D perhaps matches TRBD1 (6 bases). The source of this sequence is a male donor with ankylosing spondylitis. CDR3 DNA sequence: TGTGCCAGCAGCCAAGTAGGGGGGGACACTGAAGCTTTCTTT. Its translation is CASSQVGGDTEAFF.